These 29 T cell receptor beta chains share one sample of origin, sequenced in a study of monozygotic twins with inflammatory bowel disease. No DNA is given; TCRdb re-called the 5' RACE reads and lists each CDR3 protein once. The repertoire table contains 400,000 to 500,000 distinct CDR3 sequences. The sequenced material came from blood. The receptor source for this set is a human donor with ulcerative colitis or Crohn's disease, or a healthy co-twin of an affected twin (not recorded which).

J is TRBJ2-7 and V is TRBV4-1; TCRdb picks TRBD2, but there is no DNA to check that call. This CDR3 has 15 amino acids. Germline CDR1 MGHRA, CDR2 YSYEKL. CDR3 protein: CASSQVQAGRYEQYF.

The genes are TRBV7-8 and TRBJ2-3; the TCRdb call, TRBD1, lacks DNA for checking. Germline V gene data show CDR1 as SGHVS and CDR2 as FQNEAQ. The CDR3 has 13 residues. CDR3 sequence reads: CASSSPSSDTQYF.

The chain couples TRBV5-4 to TRBJ2-3; TCRdb reports TRBD1, a call that lacks DNA to check it against. The CDR3 has 15 residues. Germline CDR1 SGHNT, CDR2 YYREEE (reference sequence). CDR3 amino acids: CASSPQGVGTDTQYF.

The J gene is TRBJ2-1, the V gene TRBV7-2; without DNA, the TCRdb call of TRBD1 cannot be checked. The CDR3 runs to 16 residues. Looked up from germline, CDR1 is SGHTA and CDR2 is FQGNSA. CDR3 in amino acids: CASSLREWGNDNEQFF. The entire variable domain, with the rest obtained from reference TRBV7-2 and TRBJ2-1, is as follows: GAGVSQSPSNKVTEKGKDVELRCDPISGHTALYWYRQSLGQGLEFLIYFQGNSAPDKSGLPSDRFSAERTGGSVSTLTIQRTQQEDSAVYLCASSLREWGNDNEQFFGPGTRLTVL.

The chain carries TRBV5-6 and TRBJ2-5. The CDR3 consists of 13 residues. Germline V gives CDR1 SGHDT, CDR2 YYEEEE. CDR3 sequence: CASSLRGTETQYF.

The chain carries TRBV28 and TRBJ1-4; TCRdb selects TRBD1, and the lack of DNA leaves this call unchecked. The germline V gene encodes CDR1 MDHEN and CDR2 SYDVKM. This CDR3 has 17 residues. CDR3 residues: CASRYRWARTDNEKLFF.

The rearrangement uses TRBV3-1 and TRBJ2-1; TCRdb gives TRBD2 as the D gene, but with no DNA this cannot be confirmed. This CDR3 comprises 16 residues. The germline gives CDR1 LGHDT, CDR2 YNNKEL (reference sequence). The CDR3 sequence is CASSQRSGSSYNEQFF.

The V call is TRBV29-1, the J call TRBJ2-3; the D call of TRBD2 rests on TCRdb alone, since no DNA is present to check it. This CDR3 is 15 amino acids long. Germline loops: CDR1 SQVTM, CDR2 ANQGSEA. The CDR3: CSVELIAGLVDTQYF.

This chain joins TRBV20-1 and TRBJ1-5; TCRdb picks TRBD1, but there is no DNA to check that call. The CDR3 contains 14 residues. The germline V gene has CDR1 DFQATT and CDR2 SNEGSKA (reference sequence). The CDR3: CSATRQNSNQPQHF.

The CDR3 loop is CASSHRWSYNEQFF. The chain recombines TRBV28 with TRBJ2-1. This CDR3 has 14 amino acids. Germline-derived CDR1 and CDR2 are MDHEN and SYDVKM.

The V gene is TRBV30, the J gene TRBJ2-6. CDR1 is GTSNPN and CDR2 is SVGIG in the germline V gene (reference sequence). The CDR3 extends over 15 amino acids. The CDR3 sequence: CAWSAGTSGANVLTF.

V and J are TRBV7-3 and TRBJ2-6; without DNA, the TCRdb call of TRBD1 cannot be checked. The CDR3 is 17 residues long. Germline CDR1 is SGHTA and CDR2 is FQGTGA. Here the CDR3 reads CASSLWTGGTGANVLTF. The whole variable domain, remainder taken from reference TRBV7-3 and TRBJ2-6, is GAGVSQTPSNKVTEKGKYVELRCDPISGHTALYWYRQSLGQGPEFLIYFQGTGAADDSGLPNDRFFAVRPEGSVSTLKIQRTERGDSAVYLCASSLWTGGTGANVLTFGAGSRLTVL.

This chain joins TRBV7-9 and TRBJ2-7. Per the germline V gene, CDR1 is SEHNR and CDR2 is FQNEAQ (reference sequence). The CDR3 has 17 residues. This CDR3 is CASSLLMAASFSYEQYF.

This chain links TRBV9 with TRBJ2-5; TCRdb designates TRBD1, a call that cannot be tested without DNA. Germline V gene data show CDR1 as SGDLS and CDR2 as YYNGEE. CDR3 length equals 14 residues. The CDR3: CASSVTRAGETQYF. The full variable domain, in which reference TRBV9 and TRBJ2-5 provide the parts outside the CDR3, is DSGVTQTPKHLITATGQRVTLRCSPRSGDLSVYWYQQSLDQGLQFLIQYYNGEERAKGNILERFSAQQFPDLHSELNLSSLELGDSALYFCASSVTRAGETQYFGPGTRLLVL.

The chain carries TRBV6-1 and TRBJ2-1; with no DNA, the TCRdb D assignment of TRBD1 cannot be verified. The CDR3 consists of 14 residues. Germline V gene lookup returns CDR1 MNHNS and CDR2 SASEGT. CDR3 loop: CASSGTGYYNEQFF.

This chain connects TRBV4-1 to TRBJ1-5. The CDR3 spans 13 residues. From germline, CDR1 is MGHRA and CDR2 YSYEKL. This chain's CDR3 is CASSQKMDQPQHF.

The V and J genes are TRBV7-3 and TRBJ1-1; the TCRdb call, TRBD1, lacks DNA for checking. CDR1 is SGHTA and CDR2 is FQGTGA in the germline V gene. There are 15 residues in the CDR3. CDR3 residues: CASSPAGGEGTEAFF.

The chain couples TRBV3-1 to TRBJ1-6; TCRdb selects TRBD1, and the lack of DNA leaves this call unchecked. The CDR3 sequence is 15 residues long. Germline loops: CDR1 LGHDT, CDR2 YNNKEL (reference sequence). This CDR3 reads CASTLTGAVNSPLHF. Full variable domain (outside the CDR3, taken from reference TRBV3-1 and TRBJ1-6): DTAVSQTPKYLVTQMGNDKSIKCEQNLGHDTMYWYKQDSKKFLKIMFSYNNKELIINETVPNRFSPKSPDKAHLNLHINSLELGDSAVYFCASTLTGAVNSPLHFGNGTRLTVT.

The rearrangement links TRBV5-4 to TRBJ2-3; the TCRdb call, TRBD2, lacks DNA for checking. There are 13 residues in the CDR3. From germline, CDR1 is SGHNT and CDR2 YYREEE (reference sequence). CDR3 amino acids: CASSSDPLDTQYF.

The chain couples TRBV6-1 to TRBJ2-7. Germline CDR1 reads MNHNS; CDR2 reads SASEGT. The CDR3 runs 13 residues. The CDR3 spells CASSGVLDGEQYF.

The chain links TRBV7-9 to TRBJ2-7. Per the germline V gene, CDR1 is SEHNR and CDR2 is FQNEAQ (reference sequence). The CDR3 length is 12 residues. CDR3 loop: CASGARPREQYF.

The chain couples TRBV5-1 to TRBJ2-5; TCRdb picks TRBD1, but there is no DNA to check that call. The CDR3 totals 17 residues. Germline-derived CDR1 and CDR2 are SGHRS and YFSETQ. The CDR3 region is CASSLEWSGGIQETQYF.

This chain connects TRBV14 to TRBJ1-2; the D call of TRBD1 rests on TCRdb alone, since no DNA is present to check it. The V gene's germline CDR1 is SGHDN and CDR2 FVKESK. This CDR3 comprises 13 residues. The CDR3 is CASSLNGGYGYTF.

The chain couples TRBV27 to TRBJ1-1; the TCRdb call, TRBD1, lacks DNA for checking. This CDR3 spans 15 amino acids. Germline CDR1 MNHEY, CDR2 SMNVEV (reference sequence). This CDR3 reads CASSFYNRMGTEAFF.

J is TRBJ1-1 and V is TRBV5-6. This CDR3 contains 15 residues. The germline V gene has CDR1 SGHDT and CDR2 YYEEEE. The CDR3 reads CASSSSSTWTAEAFF.

J is TRBJ2-1 and V is TRBV6-6. CDR1 is MNHNY, CDR2 SVGAGI, per germline (reference sequence). The CDR3 contains 12 residues. CDR3 region: CASGDSNDEQFF.

This CDR3 is CASNRLAGEVDTQYF. The V call is TRBV6-1, the J call TRBJ2-3; TCRdb gives TRBD2 as the D gene, but with no DNA this cannot be confirmed. The germline V gene has CDR1 MNHNS and CDR2 SASEGT. This CDR3 comprises 15 residues.

The rearrangement joins TRBV6-2 or TRBV6-3 to TRBJ1-5; TCRdb designates TRBD1, a call that cannot be tested without DNA. This CDR3 has 16 residues. CDR1 is MNHEY, CDR2 SVGEGT, per germline. The CDR3 sequence: CASSYRSPGSGQPQHF.

This CDR3 reads CASSVAPKFRTSGYNEQFF. This chain joins TRBV9 and TRBJ2-1; without DNA, the TCRdb call of TRBD2 cannot be checked. Germline-derived CDR1 and CDR2 are SGDLS and YYNGEE. The CDR3 covers 19 residues.